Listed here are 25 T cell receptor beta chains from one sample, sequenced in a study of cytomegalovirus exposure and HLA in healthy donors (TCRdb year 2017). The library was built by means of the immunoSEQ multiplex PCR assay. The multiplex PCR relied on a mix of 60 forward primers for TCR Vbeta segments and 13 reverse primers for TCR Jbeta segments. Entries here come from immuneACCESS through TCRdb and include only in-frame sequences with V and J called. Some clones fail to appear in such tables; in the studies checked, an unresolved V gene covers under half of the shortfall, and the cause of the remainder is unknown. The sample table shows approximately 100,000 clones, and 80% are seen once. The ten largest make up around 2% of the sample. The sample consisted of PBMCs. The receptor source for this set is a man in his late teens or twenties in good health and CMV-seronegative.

CDR3 loop: CASRAELVTNTGELFF. DNA of the CDR3: TGCGCCAGCAGAGCCGAACTAGTTACGAACACCGGGGAGCTGTTTTTT. The chain carries TRBV5-1 and TRBJ2-2, with D perhaps matching TRBD2 (5 bases). Per germline, CDR1 SGHRS and CDR2 YFSETQ. V gave up 5 bases and J gave up 0 bases, with 14 bases separating them. The CDR3 length is 16 residues.

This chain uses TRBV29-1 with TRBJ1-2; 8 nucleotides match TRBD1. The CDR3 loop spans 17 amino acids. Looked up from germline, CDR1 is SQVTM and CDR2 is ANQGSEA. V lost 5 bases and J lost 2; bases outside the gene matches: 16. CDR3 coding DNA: TGCAGCGTTTCAGGGGGGGCAGGGGGCGAGTTGAACTATGGCTACACCTTC. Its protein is CSVSGGAGGELNYGYTF.

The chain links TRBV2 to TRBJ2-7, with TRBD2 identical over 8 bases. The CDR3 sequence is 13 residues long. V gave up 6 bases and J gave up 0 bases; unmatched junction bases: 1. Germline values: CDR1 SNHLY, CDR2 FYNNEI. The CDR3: CASRGTSSYEQYF. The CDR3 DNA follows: TGTGCCAGCAGGGGGACTAGCTCCTACGAGCAGTACTTC. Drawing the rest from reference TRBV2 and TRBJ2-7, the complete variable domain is EPEVTQTPSHQVTQMGQEVILRCVPISNHLYFYWYRQILGQKVEFLVSFYNNEISEKSEIFDDQFSVERPDGSNFTLKIRSTKLEDSAMYFCASRGTSSYEQYFGPGTRLTVT.

CDR3 loop: CASSPPSGNEQFF. CDR3 nucleotides: TGTGCCAGCTCACCACCTAGTGGCAATGAGCAGTTCTTC. The genes are TRBV18 and TRBJ2-1; D ambiguous. Trimming removed 0 bases from V and 6 bases from J, with 6 bases in between. The CDR3 totals 13 residues. Germline V gene sequence: CDR1 KGHSH, CDR2 LQKENI.

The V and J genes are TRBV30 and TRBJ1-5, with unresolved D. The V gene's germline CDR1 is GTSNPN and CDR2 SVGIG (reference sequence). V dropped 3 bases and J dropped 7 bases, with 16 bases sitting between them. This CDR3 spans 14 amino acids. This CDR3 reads CAWRERGSNQPQHF. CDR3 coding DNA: TGTGCCTGGAGGGAACGGGGTTCCAACCAGCCCCAGCATTTT.

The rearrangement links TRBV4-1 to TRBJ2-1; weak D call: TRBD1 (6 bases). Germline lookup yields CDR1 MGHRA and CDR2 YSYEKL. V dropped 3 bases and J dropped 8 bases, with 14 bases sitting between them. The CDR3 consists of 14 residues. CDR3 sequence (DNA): TGCGCCAGCAGCCATAGAACAGGGAGAGATGAGCAGTTCTTC. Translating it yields CASSHRTGRDEQFF.

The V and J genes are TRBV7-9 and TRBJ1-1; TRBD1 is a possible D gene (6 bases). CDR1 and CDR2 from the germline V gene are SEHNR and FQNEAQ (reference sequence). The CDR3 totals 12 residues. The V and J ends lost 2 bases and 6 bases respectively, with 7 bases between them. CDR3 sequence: CASSLSGAEAFF. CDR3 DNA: TGTGCCAGCAGCTTATCAGGGGCTGAAGCTTTCTTT.

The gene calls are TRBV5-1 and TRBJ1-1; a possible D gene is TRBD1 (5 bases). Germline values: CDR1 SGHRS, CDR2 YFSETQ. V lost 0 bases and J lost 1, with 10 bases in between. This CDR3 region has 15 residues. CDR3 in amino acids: CASSLGNTGNTEAFF. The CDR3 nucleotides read TGCGCCAGCAGCTTGGGCAATACAGGGAACACTGAAGCTTTCTTT.

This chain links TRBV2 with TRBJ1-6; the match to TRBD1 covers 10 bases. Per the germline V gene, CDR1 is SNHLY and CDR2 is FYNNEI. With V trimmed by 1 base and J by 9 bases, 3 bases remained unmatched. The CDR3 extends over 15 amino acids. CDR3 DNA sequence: TGTGCCAGCAGTGAAGAGACAGGGGGCCCTTCACCCCTCCACTTT. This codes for CASSEETGGPSPLHF.

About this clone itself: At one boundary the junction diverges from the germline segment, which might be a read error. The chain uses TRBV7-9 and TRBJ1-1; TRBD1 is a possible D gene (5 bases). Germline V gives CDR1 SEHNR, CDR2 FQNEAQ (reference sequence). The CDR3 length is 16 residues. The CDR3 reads CSSSPPGGSPHTEAFF. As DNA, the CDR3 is TGTTCCAGCAGCCCTCCCGGGGGTTCTCCTCACACTGAAGCTTTCTTT. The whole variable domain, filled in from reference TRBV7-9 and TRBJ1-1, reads DTGVSQNPRHKITKRGQNVTFRCDPISEHNRLYWYRQTLGQGPEFLTYFQNEAQLEKSRLLSDRFSAERPKGSFSTLEIQRTEQGDSAMYLCSSSPPGGSPHTEAFFGQGTRLTVV.

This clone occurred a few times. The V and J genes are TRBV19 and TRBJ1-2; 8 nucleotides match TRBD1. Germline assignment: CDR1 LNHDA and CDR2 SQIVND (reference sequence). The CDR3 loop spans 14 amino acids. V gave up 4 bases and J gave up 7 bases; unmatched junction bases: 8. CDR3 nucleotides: TGTGCCAGTAGTACCTCGGGACAGGAGAGTGGCTACACCTTC. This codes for CASSTSGQESGYTF. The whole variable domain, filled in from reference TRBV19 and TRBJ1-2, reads DGGITQSPKYLFRKEGQNVTLSCEQNLNHDAMYWYRQDPGQGLRLIYYSQIVNDFQKGDIAEGYSVSREKKESFPLTVTSAQKNPTAFYLCASSTSGQESGYTFGSGTRLTVV.

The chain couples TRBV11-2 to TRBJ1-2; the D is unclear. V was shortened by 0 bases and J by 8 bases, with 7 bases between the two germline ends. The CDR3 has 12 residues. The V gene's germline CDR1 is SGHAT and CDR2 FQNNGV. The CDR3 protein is CASSLEARGYTF. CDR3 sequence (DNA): TGTGCCAGCAGCTTAGAGGCCCGAGGCTACACCTTC.

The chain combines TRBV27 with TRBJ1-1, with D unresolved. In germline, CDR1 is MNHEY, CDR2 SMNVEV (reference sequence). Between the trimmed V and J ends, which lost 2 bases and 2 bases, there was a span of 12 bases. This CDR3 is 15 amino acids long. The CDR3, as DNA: TGTGCCAGCAGTTTAACTCCAGGCGACAACACTGAAGCTTTCTTT. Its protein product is CASSLTPGDNTEAFF.

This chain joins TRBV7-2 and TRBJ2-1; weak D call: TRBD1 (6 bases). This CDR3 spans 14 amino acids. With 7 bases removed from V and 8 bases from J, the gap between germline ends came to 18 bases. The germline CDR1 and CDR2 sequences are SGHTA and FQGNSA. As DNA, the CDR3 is TGTGCCAGCACGTTCTCGTTACAGGGAGATGAGCAGTTCTTC. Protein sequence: CASTFSLQGDEQFF.

The CDR3 bases are TGTGCCAGCAGCGGGGGACACTATACCGGGGAGCTGTTTTTT. This codes for CASSGGHYTGELFF. This rearrangement joins TRBV9 to TRBJ2-2; weak D call: TRBD1 (6 bases). V lost 3 bases to trimming and J lost 5 bases, with 11 bases between them. This CDR3 comprises 14 residues. Germline V gene sequence: CDR1 SGDLS, CDR2 YYNGEE.

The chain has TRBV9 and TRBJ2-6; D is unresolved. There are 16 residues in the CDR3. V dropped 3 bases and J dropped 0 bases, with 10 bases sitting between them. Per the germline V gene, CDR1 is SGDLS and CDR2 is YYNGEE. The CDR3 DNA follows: TGTGCCAGCAGCGACACGTTCCTCTCTGGGGCCAACGTCCTGACTTTC. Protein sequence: CASSDTFLSGANVLTF.

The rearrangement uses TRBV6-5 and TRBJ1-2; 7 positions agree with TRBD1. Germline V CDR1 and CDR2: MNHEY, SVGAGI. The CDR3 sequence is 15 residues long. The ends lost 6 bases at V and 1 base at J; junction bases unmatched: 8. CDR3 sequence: CASSKQGSSNYGYTF. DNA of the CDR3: TGTGCCAGCAGCAAACAGGGGTCAAGTAACTATGGCTACACCTTC.

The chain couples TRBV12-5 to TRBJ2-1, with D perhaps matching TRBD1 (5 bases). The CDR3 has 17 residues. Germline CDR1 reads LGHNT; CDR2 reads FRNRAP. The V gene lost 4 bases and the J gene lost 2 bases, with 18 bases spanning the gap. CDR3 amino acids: CASGSPTALGAYNEQFF. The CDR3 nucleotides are TGTGCTAGTGGTTCCCCTACGGCTCTAGGGGCCTACAATGAGCAGTTCTTC.

DNA of the CDR3: TGCGCCAGCAGCTTGCCAGGAGGAAATGAAAAACTGTTTTTT. It encodes CASSLPGGNEKLFF. V is TRBV5-1 and J is TRBJ1-4, with D hard to call. The V end was cut by 1 base, the J end by 5 bases, with 9 bases between. Germline V gene data show CDR1 as SGHRS and CDR2 as YFSETQ. The CDR3 runs to 14 residues.

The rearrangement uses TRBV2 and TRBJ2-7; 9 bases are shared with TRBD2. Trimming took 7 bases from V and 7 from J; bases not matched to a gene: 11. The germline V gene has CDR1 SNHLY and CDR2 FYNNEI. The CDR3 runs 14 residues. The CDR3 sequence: CASITGLASGEQYF. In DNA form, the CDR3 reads TGTGCCAGCATCACGGGACTAGCATCGGGGGAGCAGTACTTC.

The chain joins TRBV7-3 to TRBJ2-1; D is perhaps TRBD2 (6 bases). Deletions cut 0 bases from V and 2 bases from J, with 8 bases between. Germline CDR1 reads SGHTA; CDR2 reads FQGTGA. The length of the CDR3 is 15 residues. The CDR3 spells CASSLTVAAYNEQFF. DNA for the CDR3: TGTGCCAGCAGCTTAACGGTAGCGGCCTACAATGAGCAGTTCTTC. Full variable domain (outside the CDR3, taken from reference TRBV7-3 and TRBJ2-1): GAGVSQTPSNKVTEKGKYVELRCDPISGHTALYWYRQSLGQGPEFLIYFQGTGAADDSGLPNDRFFAVRPEGSVSTLKIQRTERGDSAVYLCASSLTVAAYNEQFFGPGTRLTVL.

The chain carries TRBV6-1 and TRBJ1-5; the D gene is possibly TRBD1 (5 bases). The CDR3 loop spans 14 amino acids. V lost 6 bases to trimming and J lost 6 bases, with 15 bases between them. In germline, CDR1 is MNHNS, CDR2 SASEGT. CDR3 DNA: TGTGCCAGCAGGCCTGGGACTGGCCCTCAGCCCCAGCATTTT. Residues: CASRPGTGPQPQHF.

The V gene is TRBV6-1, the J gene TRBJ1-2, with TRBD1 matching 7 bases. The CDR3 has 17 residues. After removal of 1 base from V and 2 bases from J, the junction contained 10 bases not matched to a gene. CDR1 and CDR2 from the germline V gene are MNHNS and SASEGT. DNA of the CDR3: TGTGCCAGCAGTGAAGTGGGACAGCGCCTGCTAAACTATGGCTACACCTTC. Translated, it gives CASSEVGQRLLNYGYTF.

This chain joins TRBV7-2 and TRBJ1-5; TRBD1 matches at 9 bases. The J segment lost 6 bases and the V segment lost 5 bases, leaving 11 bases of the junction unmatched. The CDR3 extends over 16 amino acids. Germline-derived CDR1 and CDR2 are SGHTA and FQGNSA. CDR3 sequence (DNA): TGTGCCAGCAGCAACTGGGGACAGGGAGGCGGTCAGCCCCAGCATTTT. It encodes CASSNWGQGGGQPQHF.

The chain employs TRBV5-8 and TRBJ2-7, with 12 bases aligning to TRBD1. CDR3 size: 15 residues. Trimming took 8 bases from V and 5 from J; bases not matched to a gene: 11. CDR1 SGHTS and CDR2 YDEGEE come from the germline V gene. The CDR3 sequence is CARTGTGGEYDEQYF. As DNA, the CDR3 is TGTGCCAGGACCGGGACAGGGGGCGAGTACGACGAGCAGTACTTC.